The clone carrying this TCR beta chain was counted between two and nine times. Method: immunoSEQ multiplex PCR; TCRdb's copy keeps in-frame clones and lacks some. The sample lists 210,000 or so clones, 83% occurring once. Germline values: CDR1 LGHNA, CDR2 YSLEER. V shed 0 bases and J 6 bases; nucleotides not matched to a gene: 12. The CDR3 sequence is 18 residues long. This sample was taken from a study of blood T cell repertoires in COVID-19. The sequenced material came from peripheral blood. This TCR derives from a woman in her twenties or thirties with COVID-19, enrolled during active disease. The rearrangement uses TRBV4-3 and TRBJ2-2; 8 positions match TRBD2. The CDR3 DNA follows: TGCGCCAGCAGCCAAGATGTGACGGGACTAGGGGGAGCCGGGGAGCTGTTTTTT. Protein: CASSQDVTGLGGAGELFF.